The rows below give T cell receptor beta chains drawn from one sample of a study of T cells in localized non-small cell lung cancer. Method: immunoSEQ multiplex PCR; TCRdb's copy keeps in-frame clones and lacks some. The sample consists of 35,000 to 50,000 clones, roughly 91% of them appearing once. Sequencing used PBMCs, obtained before any cancer treatment. These receptors were obtained from a woman aged 35 to 75 with stage II lung adenocarcinoma. Both conserved end residues are part of each CDR3. The order of the fields is D gene, V gene, clone size, J gene, CDR3 DNA, CDR3 protein. D genes are given only for firm matches. Only some rows state a clone size, as once, few, many or a class for expanded clones.

TRBD2	TRBV27	-	TRBJ2-7	TGTGCCAGCAGCACGACACTAGCGGGAGGTTCCTACGAGCAGTACTTC	CASSTTLAGGSYEQYF
-	TRBV6-5	-	TRBJ2-7	TGTGCCAGCAGTTACGGCCTAGACTACGAGCAGTACTTC	CASSYGLDYEQYF
TRBD1	TRBV7-2	-	TRBJ1-4	TGTGCCAGCAGCTCCCGAACAGGGGACGAAAAACTGTTTTTT	CASSSRTGDEKLFF
-	TRBV5-8	-	TRBJ1-1	TGTGCCAGCAGCCATCAAGCTTTCTTT	CASSHQAFF
-	TRBV7-9	-	TRBJ1-3	TGTGCCAGCCATGGGCCAGGGGCTCCTTCCTCTGGAAACACCATATATTTT	CASHGPGAPSSGNTIYF
TRBD1	TRBV9	-	TRBJ2-7	TGTGCCAGCAGCCCCCGGGACAGGGGAACTCCCTACGAGCAGTACTTC	CASSPRDRGTPYEQYF
TRBD2	TRBV28	-	TRBJ2-3	TGTGCCAGCAGTTCCCACCTAGGTGGGGGGGGCACAGATACGCAGTATTTT	CASSSHLGGGGTDTQYF
TRBD1	TRBV5-5	-	TRBJ2-7	TGTGCCAGCAGCTCACAGACAGGGGGGCAATACGAGCAGTACTTC	CASSSQTGGQYEQYF
TRBD1	TRBV2	-	TRBJ1-1	TGTGCCAGCAGAACCGGACAGGGGAAGAACACTGAAGCTTTCTTT	CASRTGQGKNTEAFF
TRBD1	TRBV5-1	-	TRBJ2-5	TGCGCCAGCAGCTCAGGACAGGGGCCCCAAGAGACCCAGTACTTC	CASSSGQGPQETQYF
-	TRBV6-1	-	TRBJ2-3	TGTGCCAGCAGTTTATCTACTAGCACAGATACGCAGTATTTT	CASSLSTSTDTQYF
-	TRBV11-2	-	TRBJ1-2	TGTGCCAGCAGCTTAGGCCTCGGGGGGGGCTCCGGTGGCTACACCTTC	CASSLGLGGGSGGYTF
-	TRBV10-2	few	TRBJ1-1	TGCGCCAGCAGCGACCATGGCCGTAGGGGCACTGAAGCTTTCTTT	CASSDHGRRGTEAFF
TRBD1	TRBV5-1	-	TRBJ1-2	TGCGCCAGCAGCACATCCACTAGCCACCTGACAGGGGAGAACTATGGCTACACCTTC	CASSTSTSHLTGENYGYTF
TRBD1	TRBV5-1	-	TRBJ2-2	TGCGCCAGCAGGACAGGGGGCAGGAGAACCGGGGAGCTGTTTTTT	CASRTGGRRTGELFF
-	TRBV7-8	-	TRBJ2-6	TGTGCCAGCAGCTTAGAGTCGGGCCTGGGGGCCAACGTCCTGACTTTC	CASSLESGLGANVLTF
-	TRBV29-1	-	TRBJ2-2	TGCAGCGTTGTAATACAGTCCACCGGGGAGCTGTTTTTT	CSVVIQSTGELFF
-	TRBV9	-	TRBJ1-3	TGTGCCAGCAGCCCACAGGCCGTGAGGGGAGTTGGAAACACCATATATTTT	CASSPQAVRGVGNTIYF
-	TRBV7-8	-	TRBJ1-2	TGTGCCAGCAGCTCTAGGGGGGCAGCGGCCCAAGGCGGTGGCTACACCTTC	CASSSRGAAAQGGGYTF
-	TRBV5-1	-	TRBJ1-3	TGCGCCAGCAGCTTGGCCGGGGACCCCTCTGGAAACACCATATATTTT	CASSLAGDPSGNTIYF
TRBD1	TRBV7-8	-	TRBJ1-1	TGTGCCAGCAGCTTGGGGACAGGGAACATTAACACTGAAGCTTTCTTT	CASSLGTGNINTEAFF
-	TRBV19	-	TRBJ1-2	TGTGCCAGTAATGTTGCGGACGCTATCTATGGCTACACCTTC	CASNVADAIYGYTF
-	TRBV19	-	TRBJ1-2	TGTGCCAGTTCAGGCTCCGAGGGGCTTAATGGCTACACCTTC	CASSGSEGLNGYTF
TRBD1	TRBV4-1	-	TRBJ2-3	TGCGCCAGCAGCCTTAACCGGGACAGATCCACAGATACGCAGTATTTT	CASSLNRDRSTDTQYF
-	TRBV11-3	-	TRBJ2-5	TGTGCCAGCAGCTTGGCGGGGAGGGAGACCCAGTACTTC	CASSLAGRETQYF
TRBD2	TRBV6-5	-	TRBJ2-3	TGTGCCAGCAGTAGCGGGGGGGCCAAAGATACGCAGTATTTT	CASSSGGAKDTQYF
-	TRBV14	-	TRBJ2-1	TGTGCCAGCAGCCTGTATTACAATGAGCAGTTCTTC	CASSLYYNEQFF
TRBD1	TRBV5-6	-	TRBJ1-2	TGTGCCAGCAGCTTGGTGGGACAGGGGGCGCTGGGCTATGGCTACACCTTC	CASSLVGQGALGYGYTF
-	TRBV7-9	-	TRBJ2-7	TGTGCCAGCAGCTTACGGACAGATCGGGACGAGCAGTACTTC	CASSLRTDRDEQYF
TRBD1	TRBV29-1	-	TRBJ2-2	TGCAGCGCCCGAGGGGACAGGGGGAACACCGGGGAGCTGTTTTTT	CSARGDRGNTGELFF
-	TRBV28	-	TRBJ1-2	TGTGCCAGCAGTTTTAAGGGCTACACCTTC	CASSFKGYTF
-	TRBV5-1	-	TRBJ1-4	TGCGCCAGCAGCTTGGCTACTGGAAAGGAAAAACTGTTTTTT	CASSLATGKEKLFF
TRBD1	TRBV9	-	TRBJ1-4	TGTGCCAGCAGCCCCGGGACAGGTTATAATGAAAAACTGTTTTTT	CASSPGTGYNEKLFF
TRBD1	TRBV6-1	once	TRBJ2-5	TGTGCCAGCAGTGCCTCAGGGGGCCTGTGGGAGACCCAGTACTTC	CASSASGGLWETQYF
-	TRBV5-1	-	TRBJ2-3	TGCGCCAGCAGCTTGGCCCCAGGGCTCCCTCAAGATACGCAGTATTTT	CASSLAPGLPQDTQYF
TRBD1	TRBV2	-	TRBJ2-2	TGTGCCAGCAGCGCCCGGACAGGGACCAACACCGGGGAGCTGTTTTTT	CASSARTGTNTGELFF
-	TRBV5-4	-	TRBJ2-5	TGTGCCAGCCGACGGGGAGGGGGGAACCAAGAGACCCAGTACTTC	CASRRGGGNQETQYF
-	TRBV5-1	-	TRBJ1-1	TGCGCCAGCAGCTTGGGCCCGGCGAACACTGAAGCTTTCTTT	CASSLGPANTEAFF
TRBD2	TRBV6-5	-	TRBJ2-1	TGTGCCAGCAGTTCCGGGACTAGCGGGATATACAATGAGCAGTTCTTC	CASSSGTSGIYNEQFF
-	TRBV5-6	-	TRBJ1-3	TGTGCCAGCAGCCCCTCGGGACGCACGTTATCTGGAAACACCATATATTTT	CASSPSGRTLSGNTIYF
-	TRBV2	-	TRBJ2-7	TGTGCCAGCAGTTCCTCCGCTTACGAGCAGTACTTC	CASSSSAYEQYF
-	TRBV14	-	TRBJ2-4	TGTGCCAGCAGCCAAGTAAGGTCAGCAAGTATTCAGTACTTC	CASSQVRSASIQYF
-	TRBV11-2	-	TRBJ2-1	TGTGCCAGCAGTATCCTTCGGAAGCCGAATGAGCAGTTCTTC	CASSILRKPNEQFF
-	TRBV5-1	-	TRBJ2-1	TGCGCCAGCAGCTATGAACAGTACAATGAGCAGTTCTTC	CASSYEQYNEQFF
-	TRBV4-2	few	TRBJ1-5	TGTGCCAGCAGCCTGGGGGGCAGGGGAAGCAATCAGCCCCAGCATTTT	CASSLGGRGSNQPQHF
TRBD1	TRBV4-1	-	TRBJ2-7	TGCGCCAGCAGCCAGTTAACCGGGACAGGGGCCCCCTACGAGCAGTACTTC	CASSQLTGTGAPYEQYF
TRBD1	TRBV7-8	-	TRBJ2-1	TGTGCCAGCAGCTTTCCGGGACAGGGGTTCTCCTACAATGAGCAGTTCTTC	CASSFPGQGFSYNEQFF
TRBD2	TRBV2	-	TRBJ2-1	TGTGCCAGCAGTGAATTTGGGACTAGTGGTAATGAGCAGTTCTTC	CASSEFGTSGNEQFF
TRBD1	TRBV6-4	-	TRBJ2-7	TGTGCCATCCAGGACAGGGGGCGCCTCAACGAGCAGTACTTC	CAIQDRGRLNEQYF
-	TRBV18	once	TRBJ2-1	TGTGCCAGCTCACCAATACAGGACAATGAGCAGTTCTTC	CASSPIQDNEQFF
-	TRBV15	-	TRBJ1-1	TGTGCCACCAGCACCCGAAAGAACACTGAAGCTTTCTTT	CATSTRKNTEAFF
-	TRBV5-5	-	TRBJ1-4	TGTGCCAGCAGCTGGGACATTGGGGATGAAAAACTGTTTTTT	CASSWDIGDEKLFF
TRBD1	TRBV6-6	-	TRBJ2-7	TGTGCCAGCAGTTACAATGGGGACAGGGGTCTCTACGAGCAGTACTTC	CASSYNGDRGLYEQYF